Included here is one TCR beta chain sequence, with context. The target antigen is unknown. The investigators split CD4+ cells into a CD45RA+ naive subset and a CD45RA-negative memory subset. The sample belongs to a study of shared clonotypes between healthy human individuals. Study-wide points: Of the naive CD4 clonotypes, roughly 5.2% were shared across a few donors. The authors expected sequencing depth to affect clonotype sharing among donors.

This CDR3 is 15 amino acids long. Germline values: CDR1 MDHEN, CDR2 SYDVKM. With V trimmed by 5 bases and J by 10 bases, 9 bases remained unmatched. Profiling relied on immunoSEQ multiplex PCR, and the TCRdb table lists in-frame clones only, not all of them. This table has 2,500,000 or so clones, 93% appearing once. This chain links TRBV28 with TRBJ1-6; 9 bases line up with TRBD1. Sequencing input: naive CD4+ T cells from PBMCs. Indicated subset: CD45RA+ positively selected. This clonotype was sampled from a man between 18 and 29 years old in good health. Some clones in this sample may be carry-over from other donors' samples. CDR3 amino acids: CASSTRQGGKSPLHF. CDR3 DNA sequence: TGTGCCAGCAGTACCCGACAGGGGGGTAAATCACCCCTCCACTTT.